These T cell receptor beta chains were read from a single sample in a study of OX40 agonist ivuxolimab in advanced cancers. This table comes from immunoSEQ multiplex PCR, and its TCRdb copy is limited to in-frame clones, with some not included. This table holds roughly 81,000 clones, approximately 90% found once. The source material was CD4+ or CD8+ T cells sorted from blood, sampled in a trial of the OX40 agonist ivuxolimab. Receptor source: an adult with an advanced solid tumor such as melanoma, head and neck, liver or kidney cancer. The CDR3 runs from the conserved cysteine through the conserved F or W. Fields, in order: J gene, V gene, D gene, clone size, CDR3 DNA, CDR3 protein. A D gene is named only where the DNA matches it firmly. Expanded clones get a size class; other rows say once, few or many, or leave the size out.

J: TRBJ1-1
V: TRBV28
D: -
size: -
DNA: TGTGCCAGCAGTTTACCGGCTTTTTTAGGGACTCCTACTGAAGCTTTCTTT
CDR3: CASSLPAFLGTPTEAFF

J: TRBJ1-4
V: TRBV25-1
D: TRBD1
size: -
DNA: TGTGCCAGCAGTTCTCGGGACAGGGGGCTGAGTGAAAAACTGTTTTTT
CDR3: CASSSRDRGLSEKLFF

J: TRBJ1-1
V: TRBV7-2
D: TRBD1
size: -
DNA: TGTGCCAGCAGCCCCGGACAGGGGGCGGTCACTGAAGCTTTCTTT
CDR3: CASSPGQGAVTEAFF

J: TRBJ1-6
V: TRBV28
D: -
size: once
DNA: TGTGCCAGCAGTTTGGGACAACTACCCCTCCACTTT
CDR3: CASSLGQLPLHF

J: TRBJ2-7
V: TRBV6-5
D: -
size: -
DNA: TGTGCCAGCAGTTACTCGGGACACTCAGGGAGCGAGCAGTACTTC
CDR3: CASSYSGHSGSEQYF

J: TRBJ2-7
V: TRBV6-5
D: -
size: -
DNA: TGTGCCAGCAGCCCCCGCCCCTACGAGCAGTACTTC
CDR3: CASSPRPYEQYF

J: TRBJ1-3
V: TRBV7-9
D: -
size: -
DNA: TGTGCCAGCAGCGCCCAACAGGGCTCTGGAAACACCATATATTTT
CDR3: CASSAQQGSGNTIYF

J: TRBJ1-5
V: TRBV27
D: -
size: -
DNA: TGTGCCAGCAGTTTATTAGGGGGGGGTCAGCCCCAGCATTTT
CDR3: CASSLLGGGQPQHF

J: TRBJ2-7
V: TRBV7-9
D: -
size: -
DNA: TGTGCCAGCAGCTTAGGATCCAGGGAGTACGAGCAGTACTTC
CDR3: CASSLGSREYEQYF

J: TRBJ2-7
V: TRBV7-2
D: -
size: -
DNA: TGTGCCAGCAGCCTCACCCAGCATGGGGGCTACGAGCAGTACTTC
CDR3: CASSLTQHGGYEQYF

J: TRBJ2-3
V: TRBV5-1
D: -
size: once
DNA: TGCGCCAGCACTAGTCAAGATACGCAGTATTTT
CDR3: CASTSQDTQYF

J: TRBJ1-1
V: TRBV6-5
D: -
size: few
DNA: TGTGCCAGCAGTTACTCGGGGTCGGGTGAAGCTTTCTTT
CDR3: CASSYSGSGEAFF

J: TRBJ2-5
V: TRBV2
D: -
size: once
DNA: TGTGCCAGCAGTGCGGCTATACCACCGTCAGAGACCCAGTACTTC
CDR3: CASSAAIPPSETQYF

J: TRBJ2-4
V: TRBV6-4
D: TRBD2
size: -
DNA: TGTGCCAGCTCACCCGAGACTAGCTCGGTCATTCAGTACTTC
CDR3: CASSPETSSVIQYF

J: TRBJ1-5
V: TRBV5-1
D: TRBD1
size: -
DNA: TGCGCCAGCAGCCCACAGGGGAAGGAGAATCAGCCCCAGCATTTT
CDR3: CASSPQGKENQPQHF

J: TRBJ1-5
V: TRBV2
D: TRBD1
size: few
DNA: TGTGCCAGCAGGGGGGACAGCACCAATCAGCCCCAGCATTTT
CDR3: CASRGDSTNQPQHF

J: TRBJ1-1
V: TRBV20-1
D: -
size: few
DNA: TGCAGTGCCGTTAAGGGCACTGAAGCTTTCTTT
CDR3: CSAVKGTEAFF

J: TRBJ2-7
V: TRBV7-2
D: -
size: -
DNA: TGTGCCAGCAGCTTACTCGCCGCATACGAGCAGTACTTC
CDR3: CASSLLAAYEQYF

J: TRBJ2-3
V: TRBV5-1
D: -
size: -
DNA: TGCGCCAGCAGCTGGGGGCTGTCCACAGATACGCAGTATTTT
CDR3: CASSWGLSTDTQYF

J: TRBJ2-1
V: TRBV27
D: -
size: -
DNA: TGTGCCAGCAAAAGGGGACATTTCGATGAGCAGTTCTTC
CDR3: CASKRGHFDEQFF

J: TRBJ2-1
V: TRBV2
D: -
size: -
DNA: TGTGCCAGCAAGAGGGATACCTACAATGAGCAGTTCTTC
CDR3: CASKRDTYNEQFF

J: TRBJ1-2
V: TRBV18
D: TRBD1
size: -
DNA: TGTGCCAGCTCCCGAACGCAGGGGGCGGTTAATGGCTACACCTTC
CDR3: CASSRTQGAVNGYTF

J: TRBJ1-1
V: TRBV6-1
D: -
size: -
DNA: TGTGCCAGCATGATGAGGGAGGGACGCGCTGAAGCTTTCTTT
CDR3: CASMMREGRAEAFF

J: TRBJ1-3
V: TRBV25-1
D: -
size: once
DNA: TGTGCCAGCAGAACAAACCACTCTGGAAACACCATATATTTT
CDR3: CASRTNHSGNTIYF

J: TRBJ1-3
V: TRBV18
D: -
size: once
DNA: TGTGCCAGCTCACCACAGAGAACCTCTGGAAACACCATATATTTT
CDR3: CASSPQRTSGNTIYF

J: TRBJ2-3
V: TRBV2
D: -
size: once
DNA: TGTGCCAGCAGTGAGGACGACGGCACAGATACGCAGTATTTT
CDR3: CASSEDDGTDTQYF

J: TRBJ1-2
V: TRBV2
D: TRBD1
size: -
DNA: TGTGCCAGCAGGGGCGGACAGGGCCCTACCTATGGCTACACCTTC
CDR3: CASRGGQGPTYGYTF

J: TRBJ1-2
V: TRBV6-4
D: -
size: -
DNA: TGTGCCAGCAGTGACTCGGACGTGCGCGGTGGCTACACCTTC
CDR3: CASSDSDVRGGYTF

J: TRBJ1-2
V: TRBV21-1
D: -
size: -
DNA: TGTGCCAGCAGCCCCAACCCGGGGAGCTATGGCTACACCTTC
CDR3: CASSPNPGSYGYTF

J: TRBJ2-5
V: TRBV19
D: -
size: -
DNA: TGTGCCAGTAGTCCCGACAGAGCCCAAGAGACCCAGTACTTC
CDR3: CASSPDRAQETQYF

J: TRBJ2-3
V: TRBV2
D: TRBD1
size: once
DNA: TGTGCCAGCAGTTTGGGGACAGGAGGGACCCGGGGCACAGATACGCAGTATTTT
CDR3: CASSLGTGGTRGTDTQYF

J: TRBJ2-3
V: TRBV7-9
D: TRBD2
size: once
DNA: TGTGCCAGCAGCTTGAGCGGGGGAACTAGCACAGATACGCAGTATTTT
CDR3: CASSLSGGTSTDTQYF

J: TRBJ2-7
V: TRBV2
D: TRBD2
size: once
DNA: TGTGCCAGCACTCGACTAGCGGGGGGCAGCGAGCAGTACTTC
CDR3: CASTRLAGGSEQYF

J: TRBJ2-3
V: TRBV10-2
D: -
size: -
DNA: TGCGCCAGCTCCGGGACCCAGAGCACAGATACGCAGTATTTT
CDR3: CASSGTQSTDTQYF

J: TRBJ1-1
V: TRBV5-1
D: -
size: once
DNA: TGCGCCAGCAGCTTGGAGGGCGGGGCTGAAGCTTTCTTT
CDR3: CASSLEGGAEAFF

J: TRBJ2-3
V: TRBV5-4
D: TRBD2
size: -
DNA: TGTGCCAGCAGCTTGAAGACAGCTCTAGCGGGGAGCACAGATACGCAGTATTTT
CDR3: CASSLKTALAGSTDTQYF

J: TRBJ2-1
V: TRBV7-6
D: TRBD2
size: -
DNA: TGTGCCAGCAGCTCCCTAACGGGCGGGGGGACACTCAATGAGCAGTTCTTC
CDR3: CASSSLTGGGTLNEQFF

J: TRBJ2-3
V: TRBV5-4
D: -
size: -
DNA: TGTGCCAGCAGCGGGGATAGCACAGATACGCAGTATTTT
CDR3: CASSGDSTDTQYF

J: TRBJ2-2
V: TRBV21-1
D: -
size: -
DNA: TGTGCCAGCAGCTTTCCCGGGACAGATAACACCGGGGAGCTGTTTTTT
CDR3: CASSFPGTDNTGELFF

J: TRBJ1-2
V: TRBV6-1
D: -
size: -
DNA: TGTGCCAGCGGAATGAGACGGGGCTACACCTTC
CDR3: CASGMRRGYTF

J: TRBJ2-6
V: TRBV9
D: -
size: few
DNA: TGTGCCAGCAGCGTAAGGGAGTCTGGGGCCAACGTCCTGACTTTC
CDR3: CASSVRESGANVLTF

J: TRBJ1-1
V: TRBV11-3
D: -
size: -
DNA: TGTGCCAGCAGCCCGGGGGGCACAGGTTCCACTGAAGCTTTCTTT
CDR3: CASSPGGTGSTEAFF

J: TRBJ2-7
V: TRBV18
D: -
size: -
DNA: TGTGCCAGCTCACCAAACCGGGACACCTCCTACGAGCAGTACTTC
CDR3: CASSPNRDTSYEQYF

J: TRBJ1-2
V: TRBV27
D: -
size: once
DNA: TGTGCCAGCAGTTTGTTTGCTACATATACTGGCTACACCTTC
CDR3: CASSLFATYTGYTF

J: TRBJ2-2
V: TRBV5-4
D: -
size: -
DNA: TGTGCCAGCAGCTTGGTCCCTTTGGGGGAGCTGTTTTTT
CDR3: CASSLVPLGELFF

J: TRBJ2-7
V: TRBV15
D: -
size: -
DNA: TGTGCCACCAGCAGAGCGGGCGTCGATGGATACGAGCAGTACTTC
CDR3: CATSRAGVDGYEQYF

J: TRBJ1-1
V: TRBV7-9
D: -
size: few
DNA: TGTGCCAGCAGCTTCGACGGGAACACTGAAGCTTTCTTT
CDR3: CASSFDGNTEAFF

J: TRBJ1-1
V: TRBV18
D: TRBD1
size: once
DNA: TGTGCCAGCTCACCGGGACAGGCGAACACTGAAGCTTTCTTT
CDR3: CASSPGQANTEAFF

J: TRBJ2-3
V: TRBV10-3
D: -
size: -
DNA: TGTGCCATCAGTGCCTGGGGGCCTCTCACAGATACGCAGTATTTT
CDR3: CAISAWGPLTDTQYF

J: TRBJ2-3
V: TRBV5-4
D: -
size: -
DNA: TGTGCCAGCAGACTAGTGGGGGGGCCGGGCACAGATACGCAGTATTTT
CDR3: CASRLVGGPGTDTQYF

J: TRBJ1-2
V: TRBV10-3
D: -
size: -
DNA: TGTGCCATCAGTGATAGACGTGACTCTAACTATGGCTACACCTTC
CDR3: CAISDRRDSNYGYTF

J: TRBJ2-7
V: TRBV28
D: TRBD1
size: -
DNA: TGTGCCAGCAGTTTATGGGGGACAGTCTACGAGCAGTACTTC
CDR3: CASSLWGTVYEQYF

J: TRBJ2-7
V: TRBV7-3
D: -
size: -
DNA: TGTGCCAGCAGCCTCGGACGGGGGGCAAATGGCTACGAGCAGTACTTC
CDR3: CASSLGRGANGYEQYF

J: TRBJ1-1
V: TRBV29-1
D: -
size: -
DNA: TGCAGCGTTGAAGAAGGGGCTTTCTTT
CDR3: CSVEEGAFF

J: TRBJ1-5
V: TRBV28
D: TRBD1
size: -
DNA: TGTGCCAGCCCTCCCCCCCCGGGACAGGGCAATCAGCCCCAGCATTTT
CDR3: CASPPPPGQGNQPQHF